This entry lists 24 T cell receptor beta chains sequenced from one sample in a study of technical replicates of blood from a few donors. The assay was immunoSEQ multiplex PCR, and TCRdb's table has in-frame clones only and misses some. In the table there are tens of thousands of clones, 85% to 95% of which are singletons. The sample comprised PBMCs. The receptor source for this set is a human donor in good health. Some clones in this sample may be carry-over from other donors' samples.

The sample holds one count of this clone. The chain uses TRBV6-5 and TRBJ2-5; D not certain. V was cut by 4 bases and J by 2 bases, with 11 bases left in between. The germline V gene encodes CDR1 MNHEY and CDR2 SVGAGI. The CDR3 loop spans 14 amino acids. CDR3 coding DNA: TGTGCCAGCAGTTTCCTCACAGAGCAAGAGACCCAGTACTTC. Translated, it gives CASSFLTEQETQYF.

This chain connects TRBV13 to TRBJ1-1; D is uncertain. The V end lost 3 bases, the J end lost 0 bases, and 8 bases lay between the germline ends. Germline CDR1 reads PRHDT; CDR2 reads FYEKMQ (reference sequence). The CDR3 loop spans 14 amino acids. The CDR3 DNA follows: TGTGCCAGCAGCTTTAGTGTCATGAACACTGAAGCTTTCTTT. Translated, it gives CASSFSVMNTEAFF.

J is TRBJ1-2 and V is TRBV4-2, with TRBD1 matching 7 bases. The junction had 12 bases not matched to a gene; V was cut back by 4 bases and J by 4 bases. The CDR3 is made up of 16 amino acids. Germline V gene lookup returns CDR1 LGHNA and CDR2 YNFKEQ. CDR3 region: CASSRLGGTSGYGYTF. The DNA for the CDR3 is TGTGCCAGCAGCCGCTTAGGGGGCACCTCGGGCTATGGCTACACCTTC.

The genes are TRBV6-1 and TRBJ2-6; D might be TRBD2 (6 bases). Germline CDR1 MNHNS, CDR2 SASEGT. The CDR3 loop spans 15 amino acids. The V and J ends lost 4 bases and 2 bases respectively, with 9 bases between them. The CDR3, as DNA: TGTGCCAGCAGTGTGGAGGGTACTGGGGCCAACGTCCTGACTTTC. Its protein is CASSVEGTGANVLTF.

The V gene is TRBV14, the J gene TRBJ2-1; 11 bases align to TRBD2. The CDR3 is 20 residues long. Germline V gene sequence: CDR1 SGHDN, CDR2 FVKESK. V lost 1 base and J lost 2; bases outside the gene matches: 13. The DNA of the CDR3 is TGTGCCAGCAGCCAAGGAGGGGGCGGACTAGCGGGCTATACCTACAATGAGCAGTTCTTC. Translated: CASSQGGGGLAGYTYNEQFF.

This clone has just a few counts. The V call is TRBV29-1, the J call TRBJ1-1, with D possibly matching TRBD1 (6 bases). The germline CDR1 and CDR2 sequences are SQVTM and ANQGSEA. V was shortened by 6 bases and J by 3 bases, with 14 bases between the two germline ends. This CDR3 is 13 amino acids long. CDR3 sequence: CSVARGLDTEAFF. For the CDR3, the DNA is TGCAGCGTCGCCAGGGGATTGGACACTGAAGCTTTCTTT.

This sequence joins TRBV6-1 and TRBJ2-7; 9 bases fit TRBD2. The CDR3 loop spans 13 amino acids. The germline gives CDR1 MNHNS, CDR2 SASEGT. V was clipped by 8 bases and J by 2 bases; unmatched bases: 4. As DNA, the CDR3 is TGTGCCAGCGGGCGGGAGGGCCCCTACGAGCAGTACTTC. Protein product: CASGREGPYEQYF.

The V gene is TRBV11-2, the J gene TRBJ2-1; 7 nucleotides line up with TRBD2. Germline loops: CDR1 SGHAT, CDR2 FQNNGV. CDR3 size: 15 residues. Unmatched junction bases numbered 7, after V lost 1 base and J lost 7 bases. As DNA, the CDR3 is TGTGCCAGCAGCTTAGCGGGAGCGGGGACTAATGAGCAGTTCTTC. Its translation is CASSLAGAGTNEQFF.

The gene calls are TRBV7-9 and TRBJ1-2, with 9 positions matching TRBD1. Germline V lookup: CDR1 SEHNR, CDR2 FQNEAQ (reference sequence). CDR3 length: 13 residues. V lost 7 bases, J lost 6 bases, and 6 bases stayed unmatched. The CDR3 region is CASTPGTGNGYTF. Written as DNA, the CDR3 is TGTGCCAGCACCCCCGGGACAGGGAATGGCTACACCTTC.

The rearrangement joins TRBV5-1 to TRBJ2-7, with TRBD1 matching 8 bases. V lost 4 bases and J lost 6; bases outside the gene matches: 3. The CDR3 length is 12 residues. Per the germline V gene, CDR1 is SGHRS and CDR2 is YFSETQ. The CDR3 DNA follows: TGCGCCAGCAGCCAAGACAGGGGCGAGCAGTACTTC. It codes for CASSQDRGEQYF.

This clone was observed a single time. This sequence joins TRBV19 and TRBJ1-1; the D gene is possibly TRBD1 (6 bases). V was clipped by 8 bases and J by 2 bases, with 15 bases between them. Germline V gene data show CDR1 as LNHDA and CDR2 as SQIVND (reference sequence). This CDR3 comprises 14 residues. CDR3 bases: TGTGCCAGTTGGGCCAGGGGTTTAAACACTGAAGCTTTCTTT. Protein sequence: CASWARGLNTEAFF.

The V and J genes are TRBV4-1 and TRBJ1-1; a weak D match, TRBD1 (6 bases). Germline-derived CDR1 and CDR2 are MGHRA and YSYEKL. V lost 1 base to trimming and J lost 1 base, with 10 bases between them. The CDR3 is 15 residues long. The CDR3 region is CASSQVMGANTEAFF. In DNA form, the CDR3 reads TGCGCCAGCAGCCAAGTCATGGGGGCGAACACTGAAGCTTTCTTT.

This clone has more than one count but fewer than ten. V usage is TRBV7-8 and J usage is TRBJ1-2; 8 bases are shared with TRBD1. The germline CDR1 and CDR2 sequences are SGHVS and FQNEAQ. CDR3 length: 15 amino acids. Trimming cost V 0 bases and J 3 bases; bases outside gene matches: 3. DNA for the CDR3: TGTGCCAGCAGCTTAGCGTTGACAGGGGACTATGGCTACACCTTC. Its protein product is CASSLALTGDYGYTF.

The chain employs TRBV9 and TRBJ2-7; 7 nucleotides align to TRBD2. The CDR3 runs to 15 residues. Trimming at V came to 4 bases and at J to 4 bases, leaving 11 bases not matched to a gene. Germline CDR1 is SGDLS and CDR2 is YYNGEE. The CDR3 reads CASSSTPSGTYEQYF. In DNA form, the CDR3 reads TGTGCCAGCAGCTCTACTCCTAGCGGTACTTACGAGCAGTACTTC.

This clone has a single count. This chain connects TRBV5-1 to TRBJ2-1; weak D call: TRBD2 (5 bases). Germline V CDR1 and CDR2: SGHRS, YFSETQ. The length of the CDR3 is 16 residues. V was cut by 0 bases and J by 0 bases, with 10 bases left in between. CDR3 residues: CASSLVQRTSYNEQFF. Here the CDR3 DNA reads TGCGCCAGCAGCTTGGTTCAGCGGACCTCCTACAATGAGCAGTTCTTC. The complete variable domain, with remaining parts taken from reference TRBV5-1 and TRBJ2-1, reads KAGVTQTPRYLIKTRGQQVTLSCSPISGHRSVSWYQQTPGQGLQFLFEYFSETQRNKGNFPGRFSGRQFSNSRSEMNVSTLELGDSALYLCASSLVQRTSYNEQFFGPGTRLTVL.

The V call is TRBV5-3, the J call TRBJ2-3; 9 bases agree with TRBD2. TRBV5-3 has ORF status, its function being uncertain. CDR3 length: 15 amino acids. Trimming at V came to 4 bases and at J to 0 bases, leaving 3 bases not matched to a gene. The CDR3 region has the DNA TGTGCCAGAAGCGTTCTAGCGGGAAGCACAGATACGCAGTATTTT. Translated: CARSVLAGSTDTQYF.

The chain is built from TRBV4-2 and TRBJ2-3; 10 nucleotides align to TRBD2. Per the germline V gene, CDR1 is LGHNA and CDR2 is YNFKEQ. The CDR3 sequence is 17 residues long. V was pared by 0 bases and J by 3 bases, with 6 bases of the junction left unmatched. The CDR3 DNA reads TGTGCCAGCAGCCAAGATCAGAGGACTAGCGGTACAGATACGCAGTATTTT. Amino acid sequence: CASSQDQRTSGTDTQYF.

This rearrangement joins TRBV6-5 to TRBJ2-7; a possible D gene is TRBD1 (5 bases). Germline V CDR1 and CDR2: MNHEY, SVGAGI. This CDR3 is built from 14 residues. The ends were cut back, 5 bases at V and 0 bases at J, with 11 bases in the middle. CDR3 nucleotide sequence: TGTGCCAGCAGTGCTGACAGCTACTCCTACGAGCAGTACTTC. It translates to CASSADSYSYEQYF.

This sequence joins TRBV7-8 and TRBJ1-5, with 7 bases lining up with TRBD1. V dropped 4 bases and J dropped 4; count of bases not matched to a gene: 1. Per germline, CDR1 SGHVS and CDR2 FQNEAQ. The length of the CDR3 is 13 residues. The CDR3 DNA reads as TGTGCCAGCAGCTGGGACAGAAATCAGCCCCAGCATTTT. This encodes CASSWDRNQPQHF.

CDR3 protein: CAWSGGTSGEEEYF. CDR3 DNA sequence: TGTGCCTGGAGTGGGGGGACTAGCGGGGAAGAAGAGTACTTC. The chain recombines TRBV30 with TRBJ2-5; 13 bases align to TRBD2. The CDR3 loop spans 14 amino acids. Germline values: CDR1 GTSNPN, CDR2 SVGIG (reference sequence). The V segment lost 1 base and the J segment 12 bases; nucleotides outside the gene matches: 8.

The rearrangement uses TRBV7-6 and TRBJ1-6, with D unclear. This CDR3 is built from 15 residues. Germline V gives CDR1 SGHVS, CDR2 FNYEAQ. V dropped 7 bases and J dropped 0 bases, with 10 bases sitting between them. The CDR3 is CASTHLASYNSPLHF. The CDR3 nucleotides read TGTGCCAGCACCCACCTAGCCTCCTATAATTCACCCCTCCACTTT. The entire variable domain, with the rest obtained from reference TRBV7-6 and TRBJ1-6, is as follows: GAGVSQSPRYKVTKRGQDVALRCDPISGHVSLYWYRQALGQGPEFLTYFNYEAQQDKSGLPNDRFSAERPEGSISTLTIQRTEQRDSAMYRCASTHLASYNSPLHFGNGTRLTVT.

The chain uses TRBV5-5 and TRBJ2-7; 7 bases are a match to TRBD2. The CDR3 is 13 residues long. With V trimmed by 3 bases and J by 3 bases, 3 bases remained unmatched. Germline CDR1 reads SGHKS; CDR2 reads YYEKEE (reference sequence). The CDR3 sequence is CASSWGTNYEQYF. CDR3 DNA: TGTGCCAGCAGCTGGGGGACTAACTACGAGCAGTACTTC. The variable domain in full, with the rest retrieved from reference TRBV5-5 and TRBJ2-7, is DAGVTQSPTHLIKTRGQQVTLRCSPISGHKSVSWYQQVLGQGPQFIFQYYEKEERGRGNFPDRFSARQFPNYSSELNVNALLLGDSALYLCASSWGTNYEQYFGPGTRLTVT.

The genes are TRBV19 and TRBJ1-5; 8 bases are shared with TRBD1. Germline V gene lookup returns CDR1 LNHDA and CDR2 SQIVND (reference sequence). The ends lost 5 bases at V and 6 bases at J; junction bases unmatched: 9. There are 15 residues in the CDR3. The CDR3: CASSPRIGTGQPQHF. CDR3 nucleotides: TGTGCCAGTAGTCCACGCATCGGGACAGGTCAGCCCCAGCATTTT.

This chain uses TRBV10-1 with TRBJ2-7; D may be TRBD2 (6 bases). Germline assignment: CDR1 WNHNN and CDR2 SYGVQD (reference sequence). The CDR3 consists of 17 residues. The V gene lost 2 bases and the J gene lost 0 bases, with 17 bases spanning the gap. This CDR3 is CASSEADQRGDSYEQYF. The CDR3 bases are TGCGCCAGCAGTGAGGCGGACCAACGCGGGGACTCCTACGAGCAGTACTTC.